This T cell receptor (beta chain) stems from a study of T cell responses to AZD1222 COVID-19 vaccine. The CDR3 has 11 amino acids. V gave up 6 bases and J gave up 2 bases, with 5 bases separating them. Profiling relied on immunoSEQ multiplex PCR, and the TCRdb table lists in-frame clones only, not all of them. The repertoire has roughly 140,000 clones, around nine tenths of them found once; the top ten carry roughly 3.2%. Findings and limits, study-wide: The sample set comprised mostly white British donors with more females, and clonal diversity was possibly underestimated.

Concerning this clone: Its antigen is currently unknown. Other DNA sequences within the sample encode an identical CDR3.

The specimen comprised peripheral blood, sampled 28 days after the second AZD1222 dose. The receptor's source is an adult who received the AZD1222 COVID-19 vaccine. The J gene is TRBJ2-7, the V gene TRBV12-3 or TRBV12-4; D is uncertain. Here the CDR3 reads CASSLTYEQYF. The CDR3, as DNA: TGTGCCAGCAGCCTTACCTACGAGCAGTACTTC.